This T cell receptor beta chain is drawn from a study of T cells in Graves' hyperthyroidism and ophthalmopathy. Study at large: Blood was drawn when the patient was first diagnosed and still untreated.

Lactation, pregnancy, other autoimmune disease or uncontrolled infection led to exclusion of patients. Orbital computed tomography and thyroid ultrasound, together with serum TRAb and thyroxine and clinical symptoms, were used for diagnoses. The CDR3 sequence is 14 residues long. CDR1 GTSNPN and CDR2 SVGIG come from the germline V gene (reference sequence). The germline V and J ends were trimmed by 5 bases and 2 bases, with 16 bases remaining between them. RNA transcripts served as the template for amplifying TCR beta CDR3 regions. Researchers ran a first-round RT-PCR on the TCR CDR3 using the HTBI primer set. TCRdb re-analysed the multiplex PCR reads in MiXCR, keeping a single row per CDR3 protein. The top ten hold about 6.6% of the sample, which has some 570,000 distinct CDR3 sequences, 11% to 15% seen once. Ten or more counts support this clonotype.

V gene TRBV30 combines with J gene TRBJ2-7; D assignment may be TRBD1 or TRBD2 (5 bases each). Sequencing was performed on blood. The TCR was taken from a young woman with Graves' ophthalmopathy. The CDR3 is CAWDAGHGAYEQYF. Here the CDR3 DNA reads TGTGCCTGGGATGCAGGACACGGGGCCTACGAGCAGTACTTC.